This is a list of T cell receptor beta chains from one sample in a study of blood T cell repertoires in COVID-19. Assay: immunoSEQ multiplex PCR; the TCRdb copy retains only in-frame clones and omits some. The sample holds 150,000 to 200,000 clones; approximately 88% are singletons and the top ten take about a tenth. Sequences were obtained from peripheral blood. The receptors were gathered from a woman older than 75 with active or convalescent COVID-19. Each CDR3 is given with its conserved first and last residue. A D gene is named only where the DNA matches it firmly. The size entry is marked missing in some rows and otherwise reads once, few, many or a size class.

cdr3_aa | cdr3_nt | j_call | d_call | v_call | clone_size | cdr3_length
CASSSRETQYF | TGTGCCAGCAGTTCCCGGGAGACCCAGTACTTC | TRBJ2-5 | - | TRBV2 | - | 11
CASSPDRLLYNSPLHF | TGTGCCAGCAGCCCAGACAGGCTCCTCTATAATTCACCCCTCCACTTT | TRBJ1-6 | - | TRBV7-8 | - | 16
CASSTGQDDDQPQHF | TGTGCCAGTAGTACGGGACAGGACGACGATCAGCCCCAGCATTTT | TRBJ1-5 | TRBD1 | TRBV19 | - | 15
CAISESAVERRNEQFF | TGTGCCATCAGTGAGTCTGCGGTAGAAAGAAGGAATGAGCAGTTCTTC | TRBJ2-1 | - | TRBV10-3 | - | 16
CASSYSRTGVNTEAFF | TGTGCCAGCAGTTACTCCAGGACAGGGGTGAACACTGAAGCTTTCTTT | TRBJ1-1 | TRBD1 | TRBV6-2/TRBV6-3 | few | 16
CASSQGTPGQGNGYTF | TGCGCCAGCAGCCAAGGGACACCGGGACAGGGAAATGGCTACACCTTC | TRBJ1-2 | TRBD1 | TRBV4-3 | - | 16
CASRDRLAGGYNEQFF | TGTGCCAGCAGGGACCGACTAGCGGGGGGGTATAATGAGCAGTTCTTC | TRBJ2-1 | TRBD2 | TRBV27 | - | 16
CASSLAWGVDEKLFF | TGTGCCAGCAGCTTAGCATGGGGGGTGGATGAAAAACTGTTTTTT | TRBJ1-4 | - | TRBV7-8 | - | 15
CASSSPGREAFF | TGTGCCAGCAGTTCCCCTGGGCGAGAAGCTTTCTTT | TRBJ1-1 | - | TRBV27 | - | 12
CASSPGTGRRGNTIYF | TGTGCCAGCAGCCCTGGGACAGGGCGTCGGGGAAACACCATATATTTT | TRBJ1-3 | TRBD1 | TRBV7-2 | few | 16
CASSSYGQLSSYNSPLHF | TGTGCCAGCAGTTCGTATGGACAGCTCAGCTCCTATAATTCACCCCTCCACTTT | TRBJ1-6 | - | TRBV27 | - | 18
CASSLVVSEQYF | TGTGCCAGCAGCTTAGTAGTATCCGAGCAGTACTTC | TRBJ2-7 | - | TRBV11-2 | few | 12
CATSEEGQPNTEAFF | TGTGCCACCAGTGAGGAGGGACAGCCGAACACTGAAGCTTTCTTT | TRBJ1-1 | TRBD1 | TRBV24-1 | few | 15
CASSPRDRGLRGNQPQHF | TGTGCCAGCTCACCACGGGACAGGGGTTTGAGGGGCAATCAGCCCCAGCATTTT | TRBJ1-5 | TRBD1 | TRBV18 | few | 18
CASSGAANYGYTF | TGCGCCAGCAGCGGGGCCGCTAACTATGGCTACACCTTC | TRBJ1-2 | - | TRBV5-1 | - | 13
CASSPRGGKGSYEQYF | TGTGCCAGCAGCCCTAGAGGGGGAAAAGGCTCCTACGAGCAGTACTTC | TRBJ2-7 | - | TRBV28 | - | 16
CASSDQGGWGNTIYF | TGTGCCAGCAGTGACCAGGGGGGTTGGGGAAACACCATATATTTT | TRBJ1-3 | TRBD1 | TRBV6-1 | once | 15
CASSPGRVYGYTF | TGTGCCAGCAGCCCGGGCAGGGTCTATGGCTACACCTTC | TRBJ1-2 | - | TRBV12-3/TRBV12-4 | - | 13
CAWSLTGRSPLHF | TGTGCCTGGAGCCTGACGGGTCGTTCACCCCTCCACTTT | TRBJ1-6 | - | TRBV30 | - | 13
CASSSRTGAADTQYF | TGTGCCAGCAGCTCACGGACAGGGGCAGCAGATACGCAGTATTTT | TRBJ2-3 | TRBD1 | TRBV9 | - | 15
CASRSGSQGGEKLFF | TGTGCAAGTCGCTCCGGGAGTCAGGGAGGTGAAAAACTGTTTTTT | TRBJ1-4 | - | TRBV12-2 | - | 15
CASSQTTSEETQYF | TGCGCCAGCAGCCAAACAACTAGTGAAGAGACCCAGTACTTC | TRBJ2-5 | - | TRBV4-1 | - | 14
CASSYGLAGRHTDTQYF | TGTGCCAGCAGTTACGGACTAGCGGGGAGACACACAGATACGCAGTATTTT | TRBJ2-3 | TRBD2 | TRBV7-6 | - | 17
CASSHGTTNTGELFF | TGTGCCAGCAGCCACGGGACAACGAACACCGGGGAGCTGTTTTTT | TRBJ2-2 | - | TRBV3-1/TRBV3-2 | - | 15
CASSLGVGSVRVFYNEQFF | TGCGCCAGCAGCTTGGGCGTAGGGTCGGTCAGGGTATTCTACAATGAGCAGTTCTTC | TRBJ2-1 | - | TRBV5-1 | - | 19
CASSPYSNQPQHF | TGTGCCAGCAGTCCTTATAGCAATCAGCCCCAGCATTTT | TRBJ1-5 | - | TRBV6-5 | - | 13
CASRGQFYGYTF | TGTGCCAGCAGAGGACAGTTCTATGGCTACACCTTC | TRBJ1-2 | - | TRBV27 | - | 12
CASRVQGARNEQFF | TGTGCCAGCAGAGTCCAGGGGGCGCGCAATGAGCAGTTCTTC | TRBJ2-1 | TRBD1 | TRBV7-8 | - | 14
CASSRRQGNTEAFF | TGCGCCAGCAGCCGGCGACAGGGAAACACTGAAGCTTTCTTT | TRBJ1-1 | TRBD1 | TRBV5-1 | - | 14